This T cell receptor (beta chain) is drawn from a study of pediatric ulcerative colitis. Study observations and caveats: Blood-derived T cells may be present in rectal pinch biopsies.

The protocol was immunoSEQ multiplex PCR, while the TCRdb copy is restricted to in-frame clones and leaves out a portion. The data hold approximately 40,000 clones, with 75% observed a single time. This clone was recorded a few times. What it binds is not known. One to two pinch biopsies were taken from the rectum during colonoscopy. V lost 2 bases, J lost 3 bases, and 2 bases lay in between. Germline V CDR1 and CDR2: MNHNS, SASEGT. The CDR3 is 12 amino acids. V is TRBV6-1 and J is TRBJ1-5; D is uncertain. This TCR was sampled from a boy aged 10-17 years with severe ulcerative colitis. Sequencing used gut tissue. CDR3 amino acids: CASSEHNQPQHF. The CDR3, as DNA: TGTGCCAGCAGTGAACACAATCAGCCCCAGCATTTT.